The 12 T cell receptor beta chains listed next were all sequenced from one sample in a study of preoperative IRX-2 immunotherapy in early breast cancer. As for treatment: preoperative locoregional IRX-2 cytokine immunotherapy. Only in-frame clones appear in the TCRdb table, and some are missing; sequencing was by immunoSEQ multiplex PCR. The sample has approximately 96,000 clones; about nine tenths are singletons. The input for sequencing was tumor tissue, taken after IRX-2 immunotherapy. The receptors come from a human donor with breast cancer.

This chain connects TRBV7-1 to TRBJ2-1, with TRBD2 matching 7 bases. Being an ORF, TRBV7-1 has a function that is uncertain. The CDR3 extends over 15 amino acids. V lost 5 bases, J lost 8 bases, and 12 bases stayed unmatched. CDR3: CASSPTSSSVDEQFF. The DNA of the CDR3 is TGTGCCAGCAGCCCGACTAGCTCCAGTGTCGATGAGCAGTTCTTC.

The chain links TRBV6-8 to TRBJ1-1, with D tentatively TRBD1 (5 bases). Germline lookup yields CDR1 MNHGY and CDR2 SAAAGT. V dropped 10 bases and J dropped 1 base, with 13 bases sitting between them. The CDR3 loop spans 13 amino acids. The CDR3 DNA reads TGTGCCACGACGGGGGATACGAACACTGAAGCTTTCTTT. It encodes CATTGDTNTEAFF.

This clone was counted between two and nine times. The chain carries TRBV6-8 and TRBJ1-1; no definite D call. This CDR3 has 13 residues. V dropped 4 bases and J dropped 5 bases, with 11 bases sitting between them. Germline CDR1 and CDR2: MNHGY and SAAAGT. The CDR3 protein is CASSSIVGTEAFF. For the CDR3, the DNA is TGTGCCAGCAGTTCTATCGTTGGAACTGAAGCTTTCTTT.

V is TRBV28 and J is TRBJ2-3; 7 positions match TRBD2. The CDR3 has 15 amino acids. V trimming: 5 bases; J trimming: 4 bases; junction bases outside the gene matches: 9. Germline CDR1 and CDR2: MDHEN and SYDVKM. The CDR3 region has the DNA TGTGCCAGCAGTCCGCAGACTAGCATAGCAGATACGCAGTATTTT. This translates into CASSPQTSIADTQYF.

This clone was picked up one time. This chain joins TRBV30 and TRBJ2-7; 12 nucleotides match TRBD2. The J segment lost 7 bases and the V segment lost 3 bases, leaving 7 bases of the junction unmatched. Per germline, CDR1 GTSNPN and CDR2 SVGIG (reference sequence). This CDR3 spans 14 amino acids. The CDR3 region has the DNA TGTGCCTGGAGCCGACTAGCGGGAGTCCAGGAGCAGTACTTC. This sequence encodes CAWSRLAGVQEQYF.

The gene calls are TRBV11-3 and TRBJ2-7; 15 nucleotides align to TRBD2. The length of the CDR3 is 15 residues. V lost 5 bases, J lost 5 bases, and 4 bases stayed unmatched. Looked up from germline, CDR1 is SGHNT and CDR2 is YENEEA. The CDR3 protein is CASSQGLAGGNEQYF. The CDR3 DNA follows: TGTGCCAGCAGCCAGGGACTAGCGGGAGGTAACGAGCAGTACTTC.

The V gene is TRBV28, the J gene TRBJ2-1, with TRBD1 matching over 9 bases. This CDR3 spans 15 amino acids. Germline loops: CDR1 MDHEN, CDR2 SYDVKM. V shed 6 bases, J shed 4 bases, and the junction held 7 bases outside the gene matches. In DNA form, the CDR3 reads TGTGCCAGCAGCCGGGACAGGGACTATTACAATGAGCAGTTCTTC. This translates into CASSRDRDYYNEQFF.

The V call is TRBV5-1, the J call TRBJ2-1; D ambiguous. Trimming removed 0 bases from V and 12 bases from J, with 16 bases in between. Germline V gives CDR1 SGHRS, CDR2 YFSETQ. This CDR3 spans 14 amino acids. CDR3 protein: CASSLEASPTGQFF. For the CDR3, the DNA is TGCGCCAGCAGCTTGGAAGCCTCGCCTACCGGGCAGTTCTTC.

The rearrangement joins TRBV6-8 to TRBJ1-5; the match to TRBD1 covers 7 bases. Unmatched junction bases numbered 6, after V lost 5 bases and J lost 2 bases. Looked up from germline, CDR1 is MNHGY and CDR2 is SAAAGT. This CDR3 is 15 amino acids long. This chain's CDR3 is CASSGITGGNQPQHF. In DNA, the CDR3 is TGTGCCAGCAGTGGGATAACAGGGGGCAATCAGCCCCAGCATTTT.

The rearrangement uses TRBV28 and TRBJ1-3; 8 nucleotides agree with TRBD1. The trim removed 6 bases at V and 1 base at J, leaving 14 bases unmatched. Germline CDR1 and CDR2: MDHEN and SYDVKM. This CDR3 has 18 residues. The CDR3 DNA reads TGTGCCAGCAGCTCTAACCCCAGGGGGCTAGAGTCTGGAAACACCATATATTTT. It specifies CASSSNPRGLESGNTIYF. Based on the CDR3 plus reference TRBV28 and TRBJ1-3, the full variable domain is DVKVTQSSRYLVKRTGEKVFLECVQDMDHENMFWYRQDPGLGLRLIYFSYDVKMKEKGDIPEGYSVSREKKERFSLILESASTNQTSMYLCASSSNPRGLESGNTIYFGEGSWLTVV.

This chain joins TRBV18 and TRBJ2-1; TRBD1 agrees at 11 bases. This CDR3 has 15 amino acids. Trimming cost V 3 bases and J 7 bases; bases outside gene matches: 5. Germline V lookup: CDR1 KGHSH, CDR2 LQKENI. The DNA of the CDR3 is TGTGCCAGCTCACCTGGACAGGGGGCGCGGAATGAGCAGTTCTTC. Translated: CASSPGQGARNEQFF.

The chain links TRBV19 to TRBJ2-3; D might be TRBD1 (6 bases). Looked up from germline, CDR1 is LNHDA and CDR2 is SQIVND (reference sequence). The CDR3 consists of 16 residues. V shed 10 bases and J shed 6 bases, with 26 bases lying between them. CDR3 sequence reads: CANETGARGEMDTQYF. The CDR3 region has the DNA TGTGCCAACGAAACAGGCGCCAGGGGAGAGATGGATACGCAGTATTTT.